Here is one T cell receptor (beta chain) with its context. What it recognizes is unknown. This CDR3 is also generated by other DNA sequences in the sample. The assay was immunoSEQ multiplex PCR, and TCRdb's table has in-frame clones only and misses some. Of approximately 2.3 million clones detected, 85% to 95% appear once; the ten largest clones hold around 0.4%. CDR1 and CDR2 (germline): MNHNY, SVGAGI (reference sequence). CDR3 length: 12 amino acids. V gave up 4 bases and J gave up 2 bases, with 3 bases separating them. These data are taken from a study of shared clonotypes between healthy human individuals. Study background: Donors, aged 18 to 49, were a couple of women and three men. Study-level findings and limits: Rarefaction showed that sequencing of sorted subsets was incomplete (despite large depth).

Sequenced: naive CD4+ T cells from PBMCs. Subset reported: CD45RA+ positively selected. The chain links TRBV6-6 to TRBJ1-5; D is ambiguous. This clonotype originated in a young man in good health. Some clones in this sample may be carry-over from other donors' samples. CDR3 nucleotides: TGTGCCAGCAGTTTCGGCAATCAGCCCCAGCATTTT. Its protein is CASSFGNQPQHF.